This passage covers 19 T cell receptor beta chains from one sample sequenced in a study of cytomegalovirus exposure and HLA in healthy donors. With 60 Vbeta and 13 Jbeta primers, the PCR was carried out. Libraries were prepared by immunoSEQ multiplex PCR; TCRdb keeps only in-frame clonotypes and omits some of them. The table gives 200,000 to 250,000 clones; the top ten clones make up around 1.1% of it. Material for sequencing was PBMCs. All receptors derive from a girl aged 2 to 9 in good health and CMV-seropositive.

V gene TRBV27 combines with J gene TRBJ1-2; 9 nucleotides align to TRBD1. Germline V gene sequence: CDR1 MNHEY, CDR2 SMNVEV (reference sequence). The CDR3 has 17 residues. V gave up 1 base and J gave up 6 bases; unmatched junction bases: 12. The CDR3 spells CASSLLTGQGVLDGYTF. In nucleotides, the CDR3 is TGTGCCAGCAGTTTATTGACGGGACAGGGAGTTCTTGATGGCTACACCTTC.

The rearrangement links TRBV11-3 to TRBJ2-1, with TRBD1 matching 8 bases. CDR3 length: 15 amino acids. The V gene end was trimmed by 4 bases and the J gene end by 9 bases; junction bases not matched to a gene: 11. Germline V gives CDR1 SGHNT, CDR2 YENEEA. CDR3 coding DNA: TGTGCCAGCAGCTCCCGACAGGGGACGGTGGCTGAGCAGTTCTTC. Amino acids: CASSSRQGTVAEQFF.

This rearrangement joins TRBV2 to TRBJ1-1; unclear D gene. CDR3 length: 13 residues. The V and J ends lost 3 bases and 1 base respectively, with 6 bases between them. In germline, CDR1 is SNHLY, CDR2 FYNNEI. DNA of the CDR3: TGTGCCAGCAGTGACTCCCCGAACACTGAAGCTTTCTTT. Its protein is CASSDSPNTEAFF.

The gene calls are TRBV7-9 and TRBJ2-3, with D perhaps TRBD2 (5 bases). The CDR3 is 12 residues long. V lost 5 bases and J lost 6, with 9 bases in between. Germline assignment: CDR1 SEHNR and CDR2 FQNEAQ (reference sequence). CDR3 DNA: TGTGCCAGCAGCCCGGGAATTGATACGCAGTATTTT. Amino acids: CASSPGIDTQYF. The variable domain in full, with the rest retrieved from reference TRBV7-9 and TRBJ2-3, is DTGVSQNPRHKITKRGQNVTFRCDPISEHNRLYWYRQTLGQGPEFLTYFQNEAQLEKSRLLSDRFSAERPKGSFSTLEIQRTEQGDSAMYLCASSPGIDTQYFGPGTRLTVL.

V is TRBV27 and J is TRBJ2-3, with a weak D call TRBD2 (6 bases). The length of the CDR3 is 15 residues. The germline V gene has CDR1 MNHEY and CDR2 SMNVEV (reference sequence). Between the trimmed V and J ends, which lost 7 bases and 1 base, there was a span of 15 bases. CDR3 sequence: CASNQRGKGTDTQYF. The CDR3 bases are TGTGCCAGCAATCAGCGCGGGAAGGGCACAGATACGCAGTATTTT.

This sequence joins TRBV12-1 and TRBJ1-1; TRBD1 was called by the table and not checked on the DNA. TRBV12-1 is deemed a pseudogene. CDR3 length: 15 residues. CDR3 nucleotides: TGTGCCAGCAGCTTTGCCCTACCGGGCAGGGGGATATCTTTCTTT. This translates into CASSFALPGRGISFF.

Details on this clone: Other DNA sequences in this sample translate to the same CDR3. This chain connects TRBV6-5 to TRBJ1-5; D is undetermined. The germline V gene has CDR1 MNHEY and CDR2 SVGAGI. V lost 0 bases and J lost 6, with 6 bases in between. This CDR3 has 13 residues. CDR3 in DNA: TGTGCCAGCAGTTACTCGCGGGGTCAGCCCCAGCATTTT. It codes for CASSYSRGQPQHF.

The CDR3 loop is CASSLRREGVTDTQYF. As DNA, the CDR3 is TGTGCCAGCAGCTTACGGCGGGAGGGCGTCACAGATACGCAGTATTTT. This chain links TRBV11-2 with TRBJ2-3; 9 positions match TRBD2. This CDR3 has 16 residues. Germline CDR1 SGHAT, CDR2 FQNNGV. The J segment lost 2 bases and the V segment lost 2 bases, leaving 5 bases of the junction unmatched.

V and J are TRBV6-5 and TRBJ2-7; D is undetermined. The CDR3 extends over 15 amino acids. Germline-derived CDR1 and CDR2 are MNHEY and SVGAGI. The V end was cut by 0 bases, the J end by 0 bases, with 9 bases between. The CDR3 bases are TGTGCCAGCAGTTACTCTGACAACCTCTCCTACGAGCAGTACTTC. It codes for CASSYSDNLSYEQYF.

The V and J genes are TRBV19 and TRBJ2-7; D is unresolved. V lost 3 bases and J 4 bases, leaving 10 bases between the germline ends. CDR1 is LNHDA, CDR2 SQIVND, per germline (reference sequence). This CDR3 contains 13 residues. CDR3 in amino acids: CASSIMVDYEQYF. The CDR3 coding sequence is TGTGCCAGTAGTATTATGGTAGATTACGAGCAGTACTTC.

This chain connects TRBV18 to TRBJ2-7; the D gene is possibly TRBD1 (6 bases). The CDR3 is 15 residues long. CDR1 KGHSH and CDR2 LQKENI come from the germline V gene. Trimming took 5 bases from V and 9 from J, leaving 23 bases between them. The CDR3 loop is CASSSVTGPQRGQYF. In DNA form, the CDR3 reads TGTGCCAGCTCATCTGTGACAGGACCTCAGAGAGGGCAGTACTTC.

The chain combines TRBV19 with TRBJ2-5, with 8 nucleotides matching TRBD2. The CDR3 is made up of 15 amino acids. Germline CDR1 is LNHDA and CDR2 is SQIVND (reference sequence). V was clipped by 2 bases and J by 2 bases; unmatched bases: 4. The DNA for the CDR3 is TGTGCCAGTAGTATAAGCGGGAGAGGTCAAGAGACCCAGTACTTC. Its translation is CASSISGRGQETQYF.

The chain joins TRBV5-4 to TRBJ1-1, with D unclear. The CDR3 length is 11 residues. The V gene's germline CDR1 is SGHNT and CDR2 YYREEE (reference sequence). With 3 bases removed from V and 11 bases from J, the gap between germline ends came to 11 bases. The CDR3 is CASSWEGRAFF. CDR3 DNA sequence: TGTGCCAGCAGCTGGGAGGGAAGGGCTTTCTTT. The whole variable domain, remainder taken from reference TRBV5-4 and TRBJ1-1, is ETGVTQSPTHLIKTRGQQVTLRCSSQSGHNTVSWYQQALGQGPQFIFQYYREEENGRGNFPPRFSGLQFPNYSSELNVNALELDDSALYLCASSWEGRAFFGQGTRLTVV.

The J gene is TRBJ1-2, the V gene TRBV28; D gene uncertain. Trimming left V 8 bases short and J 7 bases short, with 20 bases between. This CDR3 contains 14 residues. Germline CDR1 MDHEN, CDR2 SYDVKM. DNA of the CDR3: TGTGCCAGCGGTTACTCCGGGATTCAACCTGGCTACACCTTC. This translates into CASGYSGIQPGYTF.

This chain joins TRBV29-1 and TRBJ1-1; maybe TRBD1 (6 bases). V lost 7 bases and J 5 bases, leaving 20 bases between the germline ends. Germline loops: CDR1 SQVTM, CDR2 ANQGSEA. The CDR3 extends over 14 amino acids. CDR3 residues: CSGYRDLPGTEAFF. The CDR3 region has the DNA TGCAGCGGATACAGGGACCTCCCCGGGACTGAAGCTTTCTTT.

This rearrangement joins TRBV7-8 to TRBJ2-1, with 7 bases that match TRBD1. V shed 5 bases, J shed 3 bases, and the junction held 10 bases outside the gene matches. Germline V gene data show CDR1 as SGHVS and CDR2 as FQNEAQ. The CDR3 is 16 amino acids. DNA for the CDR3: TGTGCCAGCAGCCCCTCGACAGGGATGAACTACAATGAGCAGTTCTTC. Translated: CASSPSTGMNYNEQFF.

This chain joins TRBV6-1 and TRBJ1-2; TRBD1 is a possible D gene (6 bases). This CDR3 is built from 15 residues. Trimming removed 5 bases at V and 2 bases at J, with 15 bases between. Germline V CDR1 and CDR2: MNHNS, SASEGT. For the CDR3, the DNA is TGTGCCAGCAGTCCCCCTGTCCAGGGGAACTATGGCTACACCTTC. This encodes CASSPPVQGNYGYTF.

This chain uses TRBV27 with TRBJ2-1; TRBD2 is a possible D gene (5 bases). The CDR3 has 14 residues. The germline V gene has CDR1 MNHEY and CDR2 SMNVEV (reference sequence). With 0 bases removed from V and 7 bases from J, the gap between germline ends came to 10 bases. For the CDR3, the DNA is TGTGCCAGCAGTTTATCGGACTCACTTAATGAGCAGTTCTTC. Its protein product is CASSLSDSLNEQFF.

The chain couples TRBV6-5 to TRBJ2-7; D remains ambiguous. The CDR3 loop spans 12 amino acids. Germline V lookup: CDR1 MNHEY, CDR2 SVGAGI. Trimming left V 4 bases short and J 4 bases short, with 8 bases between. CDR3 amino acids: CASSSTGYEQYF. The CDR3 DNA reads as TGTGCCAGCAGTTCTACCGGGTACGAGCAGTACTTC.